This entry is about one TCR beta chain. This entry comes from a study of T cell responses to AZD1222 COVID-19 vaccine. The method was immunoSEQ multiplex PCR; TCRdb's version includes in-frame clones alone and lacks a portion of them. Among around 190,000 clones listed, around 88% were seen once. Germline-derived CDR1 and CDR2 are PRHDT and FYEKMQ (reference sequence). This CDR3 spans 16 amino acids. The V segment lost 4 bases and the J segment 5 bases; nucleotides outside the gene matches: 6. This sample comprised peripheral blood, obtained on day 0 of AZD1222 vaccination. This clonotype originated in an adult in good health. This rearrangement joins TRBV13 to TRBJ2-5, with 14 bases that match TRBD2. The CDR3 is CASSYRLAGGEETQYF. CDR3 bases: TGTGCCAGCAGCTATAGACTAGCGGGAGGGGAGGAGACCCAGTACTTC.